These 3 T cell receptor beta chains share one sample of origin, sequenced in a study of T cell changes during pregnancy in multiple sclerosis. Assay: immunoSEQ multiplex PCR; the TCRdb copy retains only in-frame clones and omits some. The sample lists around 69,000 clones, about 92% occurring once. This sample comprised peripheral blood, obtained in the second trimester of pregnancy. These receptors all come from a female donor in good health, enrolled as a control in a pregnancy study.

In this sample, this clone turned up once. The chain links TRBV2 to TRBJ1-2; the D is unclear. This CDR3 is built from 13 residues. Germline assignment: CDR1 SNHLY and CDR2 FYNNEI. V lost 0 bases and J 8 bases, leaving 10 bases between the germline ends. CDR3 coding DNA: TGTGCCAGCAGTGAAGCGGGCATACGGGGCTACACCTTC. Residues: CASSEAGIRGYTF.

The V and J genes are TRBV19 and TRBJ2-2, with TRBD1 matching 7 bases. The germline CDR1 and CDR2 sequences are LNHDA and SQIVND (reference sequence). Trimming at V came to 3 bases and at J to 1 base, leaving 8 bases not matched to a gene. CDR3 length: 17 amino acids. CDR3 nucleotides: TGTGCCAGTAGTATCCTTTGGGGGACAGAGAACACCGGGGAGCTGTTTTTT. This sequence encodes CASSILWGTENTGELFF.

The chain links TRBV19 to TRBJ1-3, with a possible D match to TRBD1 (5 bases). Germline V gene sequence: CDR1 LNHDA, CDR2 SQIVND (reference sequence). This CDR3 contains 13 residues. Trimming pared 6 bases from V and 4 bases from J, leaving 10 bases between. Written as DNA, the CDR3 is TGTGCCAGTAGAGGGGTTTTCGGAAACACCATATATTTT. Protein product: CASRGVFGNTIYF.